A selection of T cell receptor beta chains follows, all from one sample in a study of shared T cell receptors in the human thymus. Clones were read by immunoSEQ multiplex PCR, and TCRdb kept only the in-frame ones, dropping some. The sample has hundreds of thousands of clones; more than 75% are singletons. Separately, the same data were catalogued under a study of human thymus T cells.

What was sequenced was thymocytes. These receptors all come from a boy under two years old with a congenital heart defect. Each CDR3 is given with its conserved first and last residue. D genes are given only for firm matches. Only some rows state a clone size, as once, few, many or a class for expanded clones.

D	size	V	J	DNA	CDR3
TRBD1	-	TRBV6-1	TRBJ2-7	TGTGCCAGCAGGTTGACAGGGCCCTACGAGCAGTACTTC	CASRLTGPYEQYF
TRBD2	-	TRBV7-6	TRBJ2-1	TGTGCCAGCAGCTTAGATACTAGCGGGAGCTACAATGAGCAGTTCTTC	CASSLDTSGSYNEQFF
-	few	TRBV2	TRBJ1-1	TGTGCCAGCAGCAGGGTAGAAGCTTTCTTT	CASSRVEAFF
-	-	TRBV6-4	TRBJ2-5	TGTGCCAGCAGCCCCTCGGCGGCCCACCAAGAGACCCAGTACTTC	CASSPSAAHQETQYF
-	-	TRBV5-1	TRBJ2-2	TGCGCCAGCAGCTTGCTCGCGAACACCGGGGAGCTGTTTTTT	CASSLLANTGELFF
TRBD2	-	TRBV6-1	TRBJ2-5	TGTGCCAGCAGTGGGATTGGTCTGGGGGAGGGCCCAGAGACCCAGTACTTC	CASSGIGLGEGPETQYF
-	-	TRBV9	TRBJ1-2	TGTGCCAGCAGCGTACAGGGGAGGGGGAATAACTATGGCTACACCTTC	CASSVQGRGNNYGYTF
-	-	TRBV15	TRBJ2-1	TGTGCCACCAGCAGAGGGCAGGGGGCGGGAGACCCCTACAATGAGCAGTTCTTC	CATSRGQGAGDPYNEQFF
TRBD2	-	TRBV7-6	TRBJ2-2	TGTGCCAGCAGCCCCCGGGGGGTGCGGGAGCGGAAATCGGGGGAGCTGTTTTTT	CASSPRGVRERKSGELFF
-	-	TRBV7-2	TRBJ2-1	TGTGCCAGCAGCGAAGCTGGCGGAGTATACAATGAGCAGTTCTTC	CASSEAGGVYNEQFF
TRBD2	-	TRBV11-2	TRBJ2-5	TGTGCCAGCAGCCTAGAGGCCACTAGCGGACAAAGAGAGACCCAGTACTTC	CASSLEATSGQRETQYF
-	-	TRBV2	TRBJ1-1	TGTGCCAGCTCCCCTGGGGGGACCTTCGAAGCTTTCTTT	CASSPGGTFEAFF
-	-	TRBV7-2	TRBJ1-4	TGTGCCAGCAGCTCCAGACAGTCCACTAATGAAAAACTGTTTTTT	CASSSRQSTNEKLFF
TRBD1	-	TRBV10-2	TRBJ1-2	TGCGCCAGCAGTCACCACGGACAGGGATCGTATGGCTACACCTTC	CASSHHGQGSYGYTF
-	-	TRBV25-1	TRBJ2-7	TGTGCCAGCAGTGCCAGGGAACCCTACGAGCAGTACTTC	CASSAREPYEQYF
TRBD1	once	TRBV5-1	TRBJ1-1	TGCGCCAGCAGCTTGCGGGCAGGGGGCACTGAAGCTTTCTTT	CASSLRAGGTEAFF
-	-	TRBV12-5	TRBJ2-5	TGTGCTAGTGGTTTGTCCGCAGGAAAATCAGAGACCCAGTACTTC	CASGLSAGKSETQYF
TRBD2	-	TRBV10-3	TRBJ2-3	TGTGCCATCAGGGGGGGAGCGGGAGGGCCCGGTGGCACAGATACGCAGTATTTT	CAIRGGAGGPGGTDTQYF
TRBD2	-	TRBV15	TRBJ2-7	TGTGCCACCAGCAGGGGACTAGCGGGAGTCACCTACGAGCAGTACTTC	CATSRGLAGVTYEQYF
-	-	TRBV29-1	TRBJ2-7	TGCAGCGTTGGTGGACAGGAGCAGTACTTC	CSVGGQEQYF
TRBD2	-	TRBV27	TRBJ2-3	TGTGCCAGCAGTCCTCTCTTGCGCGGGAGACGGGATACGCAGTATTTT	CASSPLLRGRRDTQYF
-	few	TRBV25-1	TRBJ2-1	TGTGCCAGCAGTAATCCCCGGGACAATGAGCAGTTCTTC	CASSNPRDNEQFF
TRBD1	-	TRBV30	TRBJ2-7	TGTGCCTGGAGTGGGAGACAGGGCTACGAGCAGTACTTC	CAWSGRQGYEQYF
TRBD2	few	TRBV14	TRBJ2-7	TGTGCCAGCAGCGCTCAACTAGCGGGAGACGGTGAGCAGTACTTC	CASSAQLAGDGEQYF